These 31 T cell receptor beta chains were all obtained from the same sample, sequenced in a study of T cells in Graves' hyperthyroidism and ophthalmopathy (dated by TCRdb to between 2018 and 2021). Library construction relied on multiplex PCR. Sequenced on an Illumina HiSeq 2000. Amplification of TCR beta CDR3 regions was carried out from RNA transcripts. The first round of RT-PCR for the TCR CDR3 was performed with the HTBI primer set and the Qiagen OneStep RT-PCR kit. TCRdb reworked the public reads: Q25 trimming with fastp, MiXCR clone assembly, productive beta chains retained. Here each entry gathers all rows of one CDR3 protein and keeps the most common genes and DNA. Across this sample there are 250,000 to 300,000 distinct CDR3 sequences, with about 13% seen only once. 7.9% of the sample is taken by the ten largest. Input material: blood. The source is a middle-aged woman with Graves' hyperthyroidism.

The rearrangement uses TRBV5-1 and TRBJ2-5; a weak D match, TRBD1 (6 bases). From germline, CDR1 is SGHRS and CDR2 YFSETQ. V gave up 2 bases and J gave up 2 bases, with 10 bases separating them. The CDR3 is made up of 14 amino acids. The CDR3 region has the DNA TGCGCCAGCAGCTTTCGACAGGATCAAGAGACCCAGTACTTC. Amino acid sequence: CASSFRQDQETQYF.

The V call is TRBV7-9, the J call TRBJ2-1; D could derive from TRBD1 or TRBD2 (5 bases each). The germline V gene has CDR1 SEHNR and CDR2 FQNEAQ (reference sequence). The CDR3 extends over 15 amino acids. V lost 3 bases, J lost 6 bases, and 15 bases lay in between. CDR3 nucleotide sequence: TGTGCCAGCAGCTTCGGGACCGCCCGGACCAATGAGCAGTTCTTC. This codes for CASSFGTARTNEQFF. The full variable domain, rest sourced from reference TRBV7-9 and TRBJ2-1, is DTGVSQNPRHKITKRGQNVTFRCDPISEHNRLYWYRQTLGQGPEFLTYFQNEAQLEKSRLLSDRFSAERPKGSFSTLEIQRTEQGDSAMYLCASSFGTARTNEQFFGPGTRLTVL.

This clonotype showed up just a few times. Possible read error: a much larger clone is one base away. The chain recombines TRBV12-3 or TRBV12-4 with TRBJ1-6; D is ambiguous. V was trimmed by 3 bases and J by 7 bases, leaving 10 bases between them. There are 14 residues in the CDR3. Here the CDR3 DNA reads TGTGCCAGCAGTTTCGCGTCCTCGAATTCACCCCTCCACTTT. This translates into CASSFASSNSPLHF.

This clonotype was detected ten times or more. The V call is TRBV6-2 or TRBV6-3, the J call TRBJ2-1, with 9 bases fitting TRBD2. Germline V gene lookup returns CDR1 MNHEY and CDR2 SVGEGT. The CDR3 runs 15 residues. Trimming took 6 bases from V and 5 from J; bases not matched to a gene: 8. The CDR3 reads CASSLTGTSNNEQFF. The CDR3 DNA is TGTGCCAGCAGCTTAACCGGGACTAGCAACAATGAGCAGTTCTTC.

As concerns this clonotype: This may arise from a read error, as a much more abundant clone is one base away. The chain joins TRBV7-7 to TRBJ1-5; D not resolved. CDR1 is SSHAT and CDR2 is FNYEAQ in the germline V gene (reference sequence). The CDR3 totals 14 residues. CDR3 DNA: TGTGCTAGCAGGCTGAGACCGAGCAATCAGCCCCAGCATTTT. Its translation: CASRLRPSNQPQHF.

This clonotype appeared many times. V usage is TRBV20-1 and J usage is TRBJ1-5; D is possibly TRBD1 (6 bases). The CDR3 contains 15 residues. CDR1 is DFQATT and CDR2 is SNEGSKA in the germline V gene (reference sequence). Trimming removed 3 bases at V and 3 bases at J, with 15 bases between. In nucleotides, the CDR3 is TGCAGTGCTAGTCTCGGGGGGGCCCTCAATCAGCCCCAGCATTTT. Translation: CSASLGGALNQPQHF.

In this sample, this clonotype turned up a few times. The chain joins TRBV4-2 to TRBJ2-7; 8 nucleotides line up with TRBD2. CDR3 length: 15 residues. CDR1 is LGHNA, CDR2 YNFKEQ, per germline. V shed 3 bases and J 2 bases; nucleotides not matched to a gene: 6. Here the CDR3 DNA reads TGTGCCAGCAGCCACTTTAGCGGGAACCCCTACGAGCAGTACTTC. As protein: CASSHFSGNPYEQYF.

This clonotype was counted ten times or more. The chain joins TRBV7-2 to TRBJ2-5; D possibly corresponds to TRBD1 (6 bases). The V end was cut by 8 bases, the J end by 0 bases, with 16 bases between. The CDR3 loop spans 15 amino acids. Germline V gives CDR1 SGHTA, CDR2 FQGNSA. The CDR3 sequence: CASEGDPWYQETQYF. The DNA for the CDR3 is TGTGCCAGCGAGGGGGACCCATGGTACCAAGAGACCCAGTACTTC.

At least ten counts were recorded for this clonotype. V and J are TRBV28 and TRBJ2-7; perhaps TRBD2 as D (7 bases). The CDR3 consists of 15 residues. CDR1 and CDR2 (germline): MDHEN, SYDVKM. Trimming stripped 7 bases from V and 3 bases from J, with 19 bases between. CDR3 sequence (DNA): TGTGCCAGCACCTCGAGGGGGGGCGTCCTCTACGAGCAGTACTTC. This gives the protein CASTSRGGVLYEQYF.

The chain uses TRBV19 and TRBJ1-5; D may be TRBD1 (6 bases). Trimming removed 4 bases from V and 6 bases from J, with 13 bases in between. The CDR3 length is 14 residues. Germline values: CDR1 LNHDA, CDR2 SQIVND (reference sequence). In DNA form, the CDR3 reads TGTGCCAGTAGTAGGGGAGGAGGGGGTCAGCCCCAGCATTTT. The encoded protein is CASSRGGGGQPQHF.

This clonotype was seen repeatedly, ten times or more. V usage is TRBV12-5 and J usage is TRBJ2-7; 8 positions agree with TRBD1. Unmatched junction bases numbered 3, after V lost 6 bases and J lost 5 bases. The CDR3 covers 12 residues. Germline V lookup: CDR1 LGHNT, CDR2 FRNRAP. CDR3 sequence reads: CASGDRGHEQYF. In nucleotides, the CDR3 is TGTGCTAGTGGCGACAGGGGCCACGAGCAGTACTTC.

In this sample, this clonotype turned up many times. The chain has TRBV2 and TRBJ1-5; D may be TRBD1 (5 bases). Germline CDR1 reads SNHLY; CDR2 reads FYNNEI. The length of the CDR3 is 13 residues. V lost 4 bases and J 3 bases, leaving 7 bases between the germline ends. CDR3 sequence (DNA): TGTGCCAGCAGTGGACAGACCAATCAGCCCCAGCATTTT. Its translation: CASSGQTNQPQHF.

The chain employs TRBV19 and TRBJ2-1; D call uncertain. The CDR3 spans 12 residues. Deletions cut 1 base from V and 10 bases from J, with 8 bases between. Germline-derived CDR1 and CDR2 are LNHDA and SQIVND (reference sequence). CDR3 sequence reads: CASSIGLREQFF. In nucleotides, the CDR3 is TGTGCCAGTAGTATAGGTCTCAGGGAGCAGTTCTTC. The entire variable domain, with the rest obtained from reference TRBV19 and TRBJ2-1, is as follows: DGGITQSPKYLFRKEGQNVTLSCEQNLNHDAMYWYRQDPGQGLRLIYYSQIVNDFQKGDIAEGYSVSREKKESFPLTVTSAQKNPTAFYLCASSIGLREQFFGPGTRLTVL.

The V call is TRBV2, the J call TRBJ1-3, with D possibly being TRBD1 (6 bases). The CDR3 has 16 residues. Germline loops: CDR1 SNHLY, CDR2 FYNNEI. V was shortened by 4 bases and J by 1 base, with 14 bases between the two germline ends. The CDR3 reads CASSAGAGWSGNTIYF. In nucleotides, the CDR3 is TGTGCCAGCAGTGCGGGGGCAGGGTGGTCTGGAAACACCATATATTTT.

This clonotype has ten or more counts. This sequence joins TRBV2 and TRBJ2-7; 9 nucleotides align to TRBD2. J was trimmed by 4 bases and V by 6 bases; bases with no gene match: 10. CDR1 is SNHLY and CDR2 is FYNNEI in the germline V gene. This CDR3 spans 15 amino acids. The CDR3 DNA is TGTGCCAGCAGCGGGGCTAGCGGGGTTCAGTACGAGCAGTACTTC. Amino acid sequence: CASSGASGVQYEQYF.

This clonotype was counted at least ten times. The chain joins TRBV28 to TRBJ2-1, with 12 bases aligning to TRBD2. Trimming at V came to 4 bases and at J to 3 bases, leaving 4 bases not matched to a gene. The germline V gene encodes CDR1 MDHEN and CDR2 SYDVKM. The CDR3 covers 16 residues. CDR3 loop: CASSSRLAGDYNEQFF. In DNA form, the CDR3 reads TGTGCCAGCAGTTCGCGACTAGCGGGAGACTACAATGAGCAGTTCTTC.

The V gene is TRBV19, the J gene TRBJ1-1; D gene uncertain. V lost 4 bases to trimming and J lost 4 bases, with 16 bases between them. CDR3 size: 15 residues. CDR1 is LNHDA, CDR2 SQIVND, per germline (reference sequence). The CDR3 sequence: CASSTPGGRTTEAFF. The CDR3 DNA sequence: TGTGCCAGTAGTACGCCAGGAGGCCGGACCACTGAAGCTTTCTTT.

This clonotype appeared many times. The J gene is TRBJ2-1, the V gene TRBV9; 8 nucleotides align to TRBD2. The CDR3 is made up of 16 amino acids. Germline V lookup: CDR1 SGDLS, CDR2 YYNGEE. Trimming cost V 0 bases and J 9 bases; bases outside gene matches: 11. CDR3 in amino acids: CASSVADLAGTAEQFF. CDR3 coding DNA: TGTGCCAGCAGCGTAGCCGATCTAGCGGGCACGGCTGAGCAGTTCTTC.

This sequence joins TRBV29-1 and TRBJ2-2, with unresolved D. The CDR3 extends over 13 amino acids. Looked up from germline, CDR1 is SQVTM and CDR2 is ANQGSEA. The CDR3 loop reads CSVSWAITGELFF. The CDR3 DNA reads TGCAGTGTTAGCTGGGCGATCACCGGGGAGCTGTTTTTT.

This clonotype appeared many times. The rearrangement uses TRBV20-1 and TRBJ1-6, with D possibly being TRBD1 (5 bases). The CDR3 is 14 residues long. V lost 5 bases and J lost 8, with 16 bases in between. Germline-derived CDR1 and CDR2 are DFQATT and SNEGSKA (reference sequence). CDR3: CSAPQGVLDSPLHF. In nucleotides, the CDR3 is TGCAGTGCTCCTCAAGGGGTCCTCGATTCACCCCTCCACTTT.

This clonotype appeared a few times. The gene calls are TRBV20-1 and TRBJ1-5; tentative D call: TRBD1 (6 bases). Per germline, CDR1 DFQATT and CDR2 SNEGSKA (reference sequence). The CDR3 extends over 11 amino acids. The V gene lost 5 bases and the J gene lost 8 bases, with 10 bases spanning the gap. The CDR3, as DNA: TGCAGTGCTTGGGGGCGTGAGCCCCAGCATTTT. It is translated as CSAWGREPQHF.

This clonotype has just a few counts. The chain carries TRBV3-1 and TRBJ1-2, with unresolved D. CDR3 length equals 16 residues. Trimming took off 4 bases at V and 4 bases at J, with 19 bases between the two ends. Germline values: CDR1 LGHDT, CDR2 YNNKEL (reference sequence). The CDR3 sequence is CASSPLFAGGSYGYTF. DNA of the CDR3: TGTGCCAGCAGCCCCCTCTTCGCAGGAGGTTCCTATGGCTACACCTTC.

This clonotype was seen many times. The rearrangement links TRBV28 to TRBJ2-2; 8 bases agree with TRBD2. J gave up 4 bases and V 10 bases, and 8 bases lay outside the gene matches. Germline V gene sequence: CDR1 MDHEN, CDR2 SYDVKM. The CDR3 extends over 14 amino acids. The CDR3 sequence is CATSGGPITGELFF. The CDR3 nucleotides are TGTGCCACTTCGGGAGGGCCAATCACCGGGGAGCTGTTTTTT.

This chain connects TRBV20-1 to TRBJ1-5, with 7 bases aligning to TRBD1. Germline V gives CDR1 DFQATT, CDR2 SNEGSKA (reference sequence). The CDR3 has 16 residues. The trim removed 3 bases at V and 4 bases at J, leaving 12 bases unmatched. The CDR3 is CSASPEGAGLNQPQHF. The DNA for the CDR3 is TGCAGTGCTAGTCCAGAGGGGGCGGGACTGAATCAGCCCCAGCATTTT.

At least ten counts were recorded for this clonotype. This chain uses TRBV27 with TRBJ2-6; D is ambiguous. The CDR3 is made up of 15 amino acids. Germline CDR1 is MNHEY and CDR2 is SMNVEV (reference sequence). Trimming pared 8 bases from V and 1 base from J, leaving 12 bases between. DNA of the CDR3: TGTGCCAGCGGTATAAAGGTATCTGGGGCCAACGTCCTGACTTTC. Translating gives CASGIKVSGANVLTF.

This clonotype has ten or more counts. The chain has TRBV11-2 and TRBJ2-2; 8 nucleotides line up with TRBD2. The CDR3 extends over 16 amino acids. V was pared by 5 bases and J by 8 bases, with 13 bases of the junction left unmatched. Germline V gene lookup returns CDR1 SGHAT and CDR2 FQNNGV. This chain's CDR3 is CASSHIAGMTVGELFF. The CDR3 region has the DNA TGTGCCAGCAGCCACATAGCGGGAATGACGGTTGGGGAGCTGTTTTTT.

The sample holds a few counts of this clonotype. The chain carries TRBV20-1 and TRBJ1-5; TRBD1 might be the D (5 bases). Trimming took 1 base from V and 4 from J, leaving 20 bases between them. The CDR3 contains 17 residues. Per germline, CDR1 DFQATT and CDR2 SNEGSKA (reference sequence). CDR3 sequence reads: CSARGRGPTGVNQPQHF. The CDR3 DNA sequence: TGCAGTGCTAGAGGGAGAGGGCCCACAGGCGTGAATCAGCCCCAGCATTTT.

This clonotype was found many times. The chain is built from TRBV28 and TRBJ1-2; 9 nucleotides line up with TRBD1. The CDR3 covers 14 residues. V lost 6 bases, J lost 4 bases, and 6 bases stayed unmatched. Germline V gene data show CDR1 as MDHEN and CDR2 as SYDVKM. The DNA for the CDR3 is TGTGCCAGCAGATACAGGGGGCCGGGCTATGGCTACACCTTC. It encodes CASRYRGPGYGYTF.

There are many counts of this clonotype. The chain couples TRBV7-8 to TRBJ2-3; D uncertain. Trimming stripped 0 bases from V and 2 bases from J, with 18 bases between. This CDR3 has 18 amino acids. Germline CDR1 and CDR2: SGHVS and FQNEAQ. This CDR3 is CASSLARPVNVPTDTQYF. The CDR3 coding sequence is TGTGCCAGCAGCTTAGCGCGGCCCGTAAACGTTCCCACAGATACGCAGTATTTT.

This clonotype came up many times. The chain uses TRBV11-2 and TRBJ1-5; possible D gene TRBD1, 6 bases. From germline, CDR1 is SGHAT and CDR2 FQNNGV. The CDR3 is 14 amino acids. The V end was cut by 1 base, the J end by 6 bases, with 10 bases between. CDR3 sequence: CASSLGQGIQPQHF. The CDR3 DNA sequence: TGTGCCAGCAGCTTAGGCCAGGGGATTCAGCCCCAGCATTTT.

The rearrangement joins TRBV4-1 to TRBJ2-1; D unclear. The germline V gene has CDR1 MGHRA and CDR2 YSYEKL. This CDR3 spans 16 amino acids. Trimming pared 1 base from V and 7 bases from J, leaving 17 bases between. The CDR3 DNA reads TGCGCCAGCAGCCAAGTACAAGGCGGCCCGCGGAATGAGCAGTTCTTC. This sequence encodes CASSQVQGGPRNEQFF.